Sequencing of this T cell receptor (beta chain) was carried out in a study of CD8+ T cells in alopecia areata. Study-level information: Scoring treated patients' severity relied on the percentage of scalp area affected.

In regard to this clone: Its matching antigen is unknown.

Indicated treatment: oral pan-JAK inhibitor, 5-10 mg twice daily. It was from PBMCs that CD4+ and CD8+ T cells were sorted. Sequencing templates came from extracted RNA that was reverse transcribed into cDNA. The assay was immunoSEQ multiplex PCR, and TCRdb's table has in-frame clones only and misses some. The sample includes approximately 110,000 clones, under 60% of them seen just once. CDR3 length: 16 residues. J lost 3 bases, V lost 0 bases, and 7 bases had no gene match. Germline V gene lookup returns CDR1 MNHEY and CDR2 SVGAGI. The study's findings and limits: Sharing of TCRs across patients appeared less clear than in mice, possibly for HLA-related reasons. Relative to normal scalp, lesional scalp, especially alopecia totalis/universalis, showed higher clonality.

The sample here was CD8+ T cells sorted from blood, taken at week 24, from a patient treated with tofacitinib. The sequence was obtained from a human donor with alopecia areata. The chain employs TRBV6-5 and TRBJ1-1, with 7 bases that match TRBD1. This CDR3 is CASSYSSGGKYTEAFF. The CDR3 DNA is TGTGCCAGCAGTTACTCGTCAGGGGGAAAGTACACTGAAGCTTTCTTT.